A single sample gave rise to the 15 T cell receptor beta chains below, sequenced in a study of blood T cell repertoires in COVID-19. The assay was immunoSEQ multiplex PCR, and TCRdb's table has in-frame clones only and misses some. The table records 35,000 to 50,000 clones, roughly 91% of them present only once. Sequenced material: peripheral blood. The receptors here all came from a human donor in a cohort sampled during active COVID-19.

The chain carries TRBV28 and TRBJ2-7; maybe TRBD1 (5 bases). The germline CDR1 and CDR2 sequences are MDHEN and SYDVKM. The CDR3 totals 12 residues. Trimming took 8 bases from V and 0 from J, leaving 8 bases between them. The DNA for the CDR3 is TGTGCCAGCCAGGGTAGCTCCTACGAGCAGTACTTC. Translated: CASQGSSYEQYF.

CDR3 DNA: TGTGCCAGCTCCCCGGGGATAAACACTGAAGCTTTCTTT. This codes for CASSPGINTEAFF. The J gene is TRBJ1-1, the V gene TRBV3-1 (or the pseudogene TRBV3-2), with D unclear. The CDR3 length is 13 residues. Germline CDR1 reads LGHDT; CDR2 reads YNNKEL (reference sequence). V dropped 8 bases and J dropped 2 bases, with 12 bases sitting between them.

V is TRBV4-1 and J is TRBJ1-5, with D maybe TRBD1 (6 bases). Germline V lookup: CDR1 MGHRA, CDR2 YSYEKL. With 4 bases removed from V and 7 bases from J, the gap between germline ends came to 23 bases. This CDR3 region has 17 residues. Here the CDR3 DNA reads TGCGCCAGCAGCCTACGGGCCCGGACAGAAGCTGGCCAGCCCCAGCATTTT. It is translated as CASSLRARTEAGQPQHF.

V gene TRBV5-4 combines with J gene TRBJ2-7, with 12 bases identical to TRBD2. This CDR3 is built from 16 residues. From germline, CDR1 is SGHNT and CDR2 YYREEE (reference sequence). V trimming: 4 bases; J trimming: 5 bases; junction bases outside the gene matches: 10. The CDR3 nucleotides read TGTGCCAGCAGCCCGGATACTAGCGGGAGGATCGACGAGCAGTACTTC. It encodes CASSPDTSGRIDEQYF. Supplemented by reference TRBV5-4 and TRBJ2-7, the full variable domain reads ETGVTQSPTHLIKTRGQQVTLRCSSQSGHNTVSWYQQALGQGPQFIFQYYREEENGRGNFPPRFSGLQFPNYSSELNVNALELDDSALYLCASSPDTSGRIDEQYFGPGTRLTVT.

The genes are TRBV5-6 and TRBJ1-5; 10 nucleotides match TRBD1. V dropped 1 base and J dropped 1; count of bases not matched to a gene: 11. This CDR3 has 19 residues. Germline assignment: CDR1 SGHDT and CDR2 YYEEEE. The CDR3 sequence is CASSLSRDRGFQSNQPQHF. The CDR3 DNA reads TGTGCCAGCAGCTTGTCCCGGGACAGGGGTTTTCAGAGCAATCAGCCCCAGCATTTT.

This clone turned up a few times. In nucleotides, the CDR3 is TGTGCCAGCAGCCAGGGGACTAGCGGAGCTCCATCAGATACGCAGTATTTT. Translation gives CASSQGTSGAPSDTQYF. The chain links TRBV4-2 to TRBJ2-3; 11 bases are shared with TRBD2. The CDR3 is 17 residues long. CDR1 LGHNA and CDR2 YNFKEQ come from the germline V gene. After removal of 3 bases from V and 4 bases from J, the junction contained 9 bases not matched to a gene.

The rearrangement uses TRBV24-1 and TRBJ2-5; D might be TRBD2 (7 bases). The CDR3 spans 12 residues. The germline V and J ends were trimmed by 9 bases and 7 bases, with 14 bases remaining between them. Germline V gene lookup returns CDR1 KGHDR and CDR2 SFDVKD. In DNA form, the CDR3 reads TGTGCCACCGCGGGGGCGTTGTCGACCCAGTACTTC. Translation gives CATAGALSTQYF.

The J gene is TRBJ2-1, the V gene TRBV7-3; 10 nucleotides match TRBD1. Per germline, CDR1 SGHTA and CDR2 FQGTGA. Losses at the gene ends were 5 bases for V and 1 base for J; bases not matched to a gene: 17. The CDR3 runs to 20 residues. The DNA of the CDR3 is TGTGCCAGCAGCCGCCCTAAGGGGACAGGGGCCGCTTTGTCCTACAATGAGCAGTTCTTC. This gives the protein CASSRPKGTGAALSYNEQFF.

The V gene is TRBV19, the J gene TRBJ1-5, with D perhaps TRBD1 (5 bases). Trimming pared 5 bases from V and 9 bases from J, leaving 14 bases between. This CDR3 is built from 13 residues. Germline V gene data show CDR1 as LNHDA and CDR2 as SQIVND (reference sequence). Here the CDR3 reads CASSSTGARPQHF. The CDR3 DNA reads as TGTGCCAGTAGTTCGACTGGGGCACGGCCCCAGCATTTT.

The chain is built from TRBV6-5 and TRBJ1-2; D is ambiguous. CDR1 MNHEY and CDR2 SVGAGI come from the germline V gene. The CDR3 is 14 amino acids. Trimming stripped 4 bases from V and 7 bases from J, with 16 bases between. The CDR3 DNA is TGTGCCAGCAGTTCCGACACAACGGGGTTTGGCTACACCTTC. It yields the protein CASSSDTTGFGYTF.

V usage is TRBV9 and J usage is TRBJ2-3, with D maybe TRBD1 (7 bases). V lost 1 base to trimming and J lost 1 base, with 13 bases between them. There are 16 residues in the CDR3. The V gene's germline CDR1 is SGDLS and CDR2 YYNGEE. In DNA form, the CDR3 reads TGTGCCAGCAGCGTATGGAGGGGGCGAGGCACAGATACGCAGTATTTT. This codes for CASSVWRGRGTDTQYF.

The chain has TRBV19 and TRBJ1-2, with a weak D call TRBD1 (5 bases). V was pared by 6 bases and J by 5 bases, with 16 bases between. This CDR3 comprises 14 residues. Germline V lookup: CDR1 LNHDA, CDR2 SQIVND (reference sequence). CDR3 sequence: CASRIQSDTYGYTF. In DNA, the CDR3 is TGTGCCAGTAGGATTCAATCGGACACGTATGGCTACACCTTC.

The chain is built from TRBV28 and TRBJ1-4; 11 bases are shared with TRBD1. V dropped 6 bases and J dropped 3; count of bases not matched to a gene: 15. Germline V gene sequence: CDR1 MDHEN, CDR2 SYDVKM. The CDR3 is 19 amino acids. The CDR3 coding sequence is TGTGCCAGCAGGATCCGACCGGACAGGGGGCTTGGAGCTAATGAAAAACTGTTTTTT. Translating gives CASRIRPDRGLGANEKLFF.

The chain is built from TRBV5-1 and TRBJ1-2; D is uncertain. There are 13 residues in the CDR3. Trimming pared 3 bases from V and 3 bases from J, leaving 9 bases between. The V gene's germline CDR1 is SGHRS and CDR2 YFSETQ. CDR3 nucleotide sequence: TGCGCCAGCAGCTCACTGAACGACTATGGCTACACCTTC. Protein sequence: CASSSLNDYGYTF. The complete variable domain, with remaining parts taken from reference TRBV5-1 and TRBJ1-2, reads KAGVTQTPRYLIKTRGQQVTLSCSPISGHRSVSWYQQTPGQGLQFLFEYFSETQRNKGNFPGRFSGRQFSNSRSEMNVSTLELGDSALYLCASSSLNDYGYTFGSGTRLTVV.

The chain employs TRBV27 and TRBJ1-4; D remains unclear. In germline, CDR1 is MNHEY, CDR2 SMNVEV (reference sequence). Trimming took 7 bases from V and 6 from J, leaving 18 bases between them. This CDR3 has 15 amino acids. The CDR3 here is CASTTQFGVDEKLFF. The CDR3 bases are TGTGCCAGCACCACGCAGTTCGGGGTGGATGAAAAACTGTTTTTT.